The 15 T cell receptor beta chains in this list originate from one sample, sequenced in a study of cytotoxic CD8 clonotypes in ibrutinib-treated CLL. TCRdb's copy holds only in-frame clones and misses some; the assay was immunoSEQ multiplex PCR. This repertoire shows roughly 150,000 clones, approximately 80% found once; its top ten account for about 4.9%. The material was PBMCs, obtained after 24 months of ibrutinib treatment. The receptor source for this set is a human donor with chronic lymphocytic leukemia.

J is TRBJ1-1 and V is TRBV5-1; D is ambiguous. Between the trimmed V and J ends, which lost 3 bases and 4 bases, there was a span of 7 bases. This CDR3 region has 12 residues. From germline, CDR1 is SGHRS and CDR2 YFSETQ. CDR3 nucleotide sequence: TGCGCCAGCAGCTGGCTAGGCACTGAAGCTTTCTTT. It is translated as CASSWLGTEAFF. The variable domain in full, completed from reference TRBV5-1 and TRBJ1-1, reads KAGVTQTPRYLIKTRGQQVTLSCSPISGHRSVSWYQQTPGQGLQFLFEYFSETQRNKGNFPGRFSGRQFSNSRSEMNVSTLELGDSALYLCASSWLGTEAFFGQGTRLTVV.

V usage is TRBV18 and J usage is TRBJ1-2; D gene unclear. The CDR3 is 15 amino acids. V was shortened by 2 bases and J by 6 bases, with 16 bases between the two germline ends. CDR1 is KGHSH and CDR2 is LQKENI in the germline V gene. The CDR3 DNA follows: TGTGCCAGCTCACCAAGTCTTAAGGAAAAAGATGGCTACACCTTC. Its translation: CASSPSLKEKDGYTF.

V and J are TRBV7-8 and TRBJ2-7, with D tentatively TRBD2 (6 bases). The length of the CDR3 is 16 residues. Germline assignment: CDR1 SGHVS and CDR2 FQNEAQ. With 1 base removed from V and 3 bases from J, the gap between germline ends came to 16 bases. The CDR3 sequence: CASSLGSGRGVYEQYF. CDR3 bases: TGTGCCAGCAGCTTAGGCAGCGGGCGCGGGGTCTACGAGCAGTACTTC. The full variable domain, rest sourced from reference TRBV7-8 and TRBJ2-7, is GAGVSQSPRYKVAKRGQDVALRCDPISGHVSLFWYQQALGQGPEFLTYFQNEAQLDKSGLPSDRFFAERPEGSVSTLKIQRTQQEDSAVYLCASSLGSGRGVYEQYFGPGTRLTVT.

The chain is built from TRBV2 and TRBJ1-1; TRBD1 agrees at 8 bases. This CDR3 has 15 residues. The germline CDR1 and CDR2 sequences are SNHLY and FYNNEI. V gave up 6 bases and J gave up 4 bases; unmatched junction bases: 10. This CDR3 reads CASRDRGAYRTEAFF. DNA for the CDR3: TGTGCCAGCAGAGACAGGGGAGCTTATCGCACTGAAGCTTTCTTT.

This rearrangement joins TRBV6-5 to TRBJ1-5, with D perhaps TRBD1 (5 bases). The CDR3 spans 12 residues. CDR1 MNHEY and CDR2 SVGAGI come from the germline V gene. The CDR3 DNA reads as TGTGCAAGCGGGGGGGATCGTCAGCCCCAGCATTTT. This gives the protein CASGGDRQPQHF.

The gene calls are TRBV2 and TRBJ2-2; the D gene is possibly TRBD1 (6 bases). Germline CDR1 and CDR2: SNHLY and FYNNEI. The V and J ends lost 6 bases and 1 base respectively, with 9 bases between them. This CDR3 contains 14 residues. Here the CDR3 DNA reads TGTGCCAGCAGAAAACAGGGGAACACCGGGGAGCTGTTTTTT. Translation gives CASRKQGNTGELFF.

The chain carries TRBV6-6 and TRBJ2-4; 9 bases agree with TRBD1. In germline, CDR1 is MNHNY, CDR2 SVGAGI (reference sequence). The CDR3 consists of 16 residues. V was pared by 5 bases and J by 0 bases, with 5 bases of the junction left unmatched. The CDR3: CASSRRQGEAKNIQYF. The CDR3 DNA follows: TGTGCCAGCAGTCGTCGACAGGGGGAAGCCAAAAACATTCAGTACTTC.

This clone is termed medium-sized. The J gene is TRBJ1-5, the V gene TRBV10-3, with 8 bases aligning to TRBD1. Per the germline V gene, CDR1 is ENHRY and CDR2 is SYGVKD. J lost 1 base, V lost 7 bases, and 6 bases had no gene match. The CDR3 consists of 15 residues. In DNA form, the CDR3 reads TGTGCCATCAACCGGACAGGGAAGAGCAATCAGCCCCAGCATTTT. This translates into CAINRTGKSNQPQHF.

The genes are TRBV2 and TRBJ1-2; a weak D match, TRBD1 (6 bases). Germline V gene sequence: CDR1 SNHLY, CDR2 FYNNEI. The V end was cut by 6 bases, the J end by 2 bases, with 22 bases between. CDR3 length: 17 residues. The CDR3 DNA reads TGTGCCAGCAGAAGAATGACGTTAGGGACAAACAACTATGGCTACACCTTC. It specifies CASRRMTLGTNNYGYTF.

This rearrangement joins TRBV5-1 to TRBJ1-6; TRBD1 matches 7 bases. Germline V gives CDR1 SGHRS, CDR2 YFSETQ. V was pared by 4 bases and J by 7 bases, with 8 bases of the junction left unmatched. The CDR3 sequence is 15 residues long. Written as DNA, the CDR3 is TGCGCCAGCAGCCGTGAAGGACAGGAGAATTCACCCCTCCACTTT. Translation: CASSREGQENSPLHF.

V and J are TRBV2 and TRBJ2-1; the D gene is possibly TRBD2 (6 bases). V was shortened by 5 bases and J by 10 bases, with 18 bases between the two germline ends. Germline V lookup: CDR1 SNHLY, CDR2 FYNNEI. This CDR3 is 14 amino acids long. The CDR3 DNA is TGTGCCAGCAGTAGCTCGGGACTTAGACCAGAGCAGTTCTTC. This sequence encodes CASSSSGLRPEQFF.

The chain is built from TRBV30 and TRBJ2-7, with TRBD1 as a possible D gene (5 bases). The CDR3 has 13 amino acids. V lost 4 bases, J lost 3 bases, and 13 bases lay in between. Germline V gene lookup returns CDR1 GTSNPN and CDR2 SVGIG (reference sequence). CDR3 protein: CAWNRFPIYEQYF. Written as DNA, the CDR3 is TGTGCCTGGAACAGGTTCCCCATCTACGAGCAGTACTTC. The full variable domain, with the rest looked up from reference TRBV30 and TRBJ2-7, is SQTIHQWPATLVQPVGSPLSLECTVEGTSNPNLYWYRQAAGRGLQLLFYSVGIGQISSEVPQNLSASRPQDRQFILSSKKLLLSDSGFYLCAWNRFPIYEQYFGPGTRLTVT.

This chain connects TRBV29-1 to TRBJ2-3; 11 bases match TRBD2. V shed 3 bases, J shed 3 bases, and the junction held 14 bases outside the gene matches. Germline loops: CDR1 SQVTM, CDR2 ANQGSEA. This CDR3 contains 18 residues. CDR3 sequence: CSVDGFPGLAGSTDTQYF. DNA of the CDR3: TGCAGCGTTGATGGGTTCCCTGGACTAGCGGGTTCTACAGATACGCAGTATTTT.

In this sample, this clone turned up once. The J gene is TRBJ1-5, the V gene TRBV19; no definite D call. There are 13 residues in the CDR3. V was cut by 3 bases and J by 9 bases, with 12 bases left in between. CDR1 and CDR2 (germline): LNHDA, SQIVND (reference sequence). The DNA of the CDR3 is TGTGCCAGTAGTATCTCGGCTTGGGGGCCCCAGCATTTT. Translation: CASSISAWGPQHF.

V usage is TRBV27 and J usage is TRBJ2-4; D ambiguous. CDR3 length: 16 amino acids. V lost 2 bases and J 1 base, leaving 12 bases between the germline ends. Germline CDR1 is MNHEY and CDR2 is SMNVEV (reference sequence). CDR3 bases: TGTGCCAGCAGTTTAACCCTCACAAGGGCCAAAAACATTCAGTACTTC. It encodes CASSLTLTRAKNIQYF.